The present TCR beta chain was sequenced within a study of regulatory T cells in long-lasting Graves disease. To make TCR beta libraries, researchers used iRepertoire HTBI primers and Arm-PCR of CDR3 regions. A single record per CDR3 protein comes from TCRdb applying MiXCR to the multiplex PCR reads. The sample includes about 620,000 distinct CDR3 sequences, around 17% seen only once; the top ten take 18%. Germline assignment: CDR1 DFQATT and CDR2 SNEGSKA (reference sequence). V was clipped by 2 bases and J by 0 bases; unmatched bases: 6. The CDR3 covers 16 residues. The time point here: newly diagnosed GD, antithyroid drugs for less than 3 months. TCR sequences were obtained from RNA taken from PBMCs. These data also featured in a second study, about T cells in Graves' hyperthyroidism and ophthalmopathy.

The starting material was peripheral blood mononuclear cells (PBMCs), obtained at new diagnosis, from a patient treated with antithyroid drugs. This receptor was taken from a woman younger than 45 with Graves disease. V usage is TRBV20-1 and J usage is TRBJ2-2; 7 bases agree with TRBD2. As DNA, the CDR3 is TGCAGTGCTAGATCGTTCGGGAGGACGAACACCGGGGAGCTGTTTTTT. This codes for CSARSFGRTNTGELFF.